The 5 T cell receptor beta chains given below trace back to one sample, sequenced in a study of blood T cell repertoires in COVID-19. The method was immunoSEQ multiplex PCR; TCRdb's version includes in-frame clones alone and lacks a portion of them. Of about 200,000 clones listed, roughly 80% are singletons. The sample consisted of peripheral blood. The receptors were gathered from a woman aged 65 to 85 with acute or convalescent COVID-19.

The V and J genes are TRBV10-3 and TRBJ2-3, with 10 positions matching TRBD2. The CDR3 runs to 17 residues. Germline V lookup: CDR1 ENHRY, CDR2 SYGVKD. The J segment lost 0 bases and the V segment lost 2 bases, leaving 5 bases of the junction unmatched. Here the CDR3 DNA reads TGTGCCATCAGTGAGAGCGGGAGGGCCACTAGCACAGATACGCAGTATTTT. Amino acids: CAISESGRATSTDTQYF.

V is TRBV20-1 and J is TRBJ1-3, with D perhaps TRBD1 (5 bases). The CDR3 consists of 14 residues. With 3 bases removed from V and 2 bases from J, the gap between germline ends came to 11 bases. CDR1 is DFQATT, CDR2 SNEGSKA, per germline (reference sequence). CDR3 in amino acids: CSASAGMAGNTIYF. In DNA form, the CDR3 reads TGCAGTGCTAGTGCAGGGATGGCTGGAAACACCATATATTTT.

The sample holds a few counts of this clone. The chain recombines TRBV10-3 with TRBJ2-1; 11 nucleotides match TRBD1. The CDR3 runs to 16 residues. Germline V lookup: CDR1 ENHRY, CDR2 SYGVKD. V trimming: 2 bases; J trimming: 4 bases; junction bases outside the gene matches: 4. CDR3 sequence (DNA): TGTGCCATCAGTGAGGGGACAGGGGGAGGGTACAATGAGCAGTTCTTC. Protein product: CAISEGTGGGYNEQFF.

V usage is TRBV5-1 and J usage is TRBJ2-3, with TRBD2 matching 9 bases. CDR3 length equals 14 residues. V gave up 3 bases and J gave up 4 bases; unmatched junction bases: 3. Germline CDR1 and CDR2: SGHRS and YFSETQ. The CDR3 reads CASSSSGTPDTQYF. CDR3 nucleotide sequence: TGCGCCAGCAGCTCTAGCGGGACCCCAGATACGCAGTATTTT.

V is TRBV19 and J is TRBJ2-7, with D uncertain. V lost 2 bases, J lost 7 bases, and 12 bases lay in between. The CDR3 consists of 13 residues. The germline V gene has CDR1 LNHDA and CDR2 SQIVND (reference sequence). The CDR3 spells CASSIPASREQYF. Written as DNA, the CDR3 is TGTGCCAGTAGTATACCTGCGTCTAGGGAGCAGTACTTC.